Below are 32 T cell receptor beta chains sequenced from a single sample in a study of blood T cell repertoires in COVID-19. Measured with immunoSEQ multiplex PCR; TCRdb has only the in-frame clones, and not every one. Counted here are a few hundred thousand clones, about 84% occurring once; the ten biggest clones make up 9% to 15%. The sequencing sample was made of peripheral blood. The receptors shown here come from a man aged 80 or over with acute or convalescent COVID-19.

The V call is TRBV6-5, the J call TRBJ1-5; D remains ambiguous. The CDR3 is 14 residues long. Germline V lookup: CDR1 MNHEY, CDR2 SVGAGI. The V and J ends lost 6 bases and 6 bases respectively, with 15 bases between them. The CDR3 nucleotides read TGTGCCAGCAGATATACGGGTTTCCTTCAGCCCCAGCATTTT. Residues: CASRYTGFLQPQHF.

The V and J genes are TRBV6-5 and TRBJ1-1; D call uncertain. Germline CDR1 is MNHEY and CDR2 is SVGAGI. Trimming shortened V by 5 bases and J by 5 bases, and 18 bases separated the two germline ends. There are 15 residues in the CDR3. The CDR3 bases are TGTGCCAGCAGTACCTCTAGCTCTTTTAGGACTGAAGCTTTCTTT. Translation: CASSTSSSFRTEAFF.

The chain combines TRBV7-2 with TRBJ1-5; the D gene is possibly TRBD1 (5 bases). The CDR3 consists of 15 residues. CDR1 and CDR2 (germline): SGHTA, FQGNSA. V was pared by 4 bases and J by 8 bases, with 18 bases between. CDR3 sequence reads: CASSWPGREGKPQHF. CDR3 sequence (DNA): TGTGCCAGCAGCTGGCCGGGCAGGGAAGGGAAGCCCCAGCATTTT. Based on the CDR3 plus reference TRBV7-2 and TRBJ1-5, the full variable domain is GAGVSQSPSNKVTEKGKDVELRCDPISGHTALYWYRQSLGQGLEFLIYFQGNSAPDKSGLPSDRFSAERTGGSVSTLTIQRTQQEDSAVYLCASSWPGREGKPQHFGDGTRLSIL.

The J gene is TRBJ1-1, the V gene TRBV12-3 or TRBV12-4; 8 bases agree with TRBD1. The V and J ends lost 4 bases and 10 bases, in that order; junction bases with no gene match: 8. The CDR3 is 13 amino acids. CDR3 amino acids: CASSSSGGSGAFF. DNA of the CDR3: TGTGCCAGCAGTTCCTCAGGGGGCAGTGGAGCTTTCTTT.

The gene calls are TRBV10-2 and TRBJ1-6; tentatively, D is TRBD1 (5 bases). This CDR3 comprises 16 residues. The V end was cut by 1 base, the J end by 1 base, with 8 bases between. The germline CDR1 and CDR2 sequences are WSHSY and SAAADI. The CDR3 region is CASSEFTGSYNSPLHF. In nucleotides, the CDR3 is TGCGCCAGCAGTGAGTTTACAGGTTCCTATAATTCACCCCTCCACTTT.

This clone was picked up one time. The rearrangement uses TRBV7-8 and TRBJ1-5; TRBD1 aligns across 7 bases. In germline, CDR1 is SGHVS, CDR2 FQNEAQ. This CDR3 contains 16 residues. Losses at the gene ends were 5 bases for V and 2 bases for J; bases not matched to a gene: 9. The CDR3 region is CASSEGQAGGNQPQHF. The CDR3 DNA sequence: TGTGCCAGCAGCGAAGGACAGGCTGGGGGCAATCAGCCCCAGCATTTT.

The genes are TRBV18 and TRBJ1-5; D not certain. The CDR3 runs to 16 residues. The ends were cut back, 0 bases at V and 4 bases at J, with 13 bases in the middle. Per the germline V gene, CDR1 is KGHSH and CDR2 is LQKENI. The CDR3 DNA sequence: TGTGCCAGCTCACCACCGGCGGGAGGTGGTAATCAGCCCCAGCATTTT. It yields the protein CASSPPAGGGNQPQHF.

The genes are TRBV7-9 and TRBJ1-6; D gene uncertain. Deletions cut 8 bases from V and 5 bases from J, with 16 bases between. The CDR3 is 15 amino acids. Germline-derived CDR1 and CDR2 are SEHNR and FQNEAQ (reference sequence). Here the CDR3 DNA reads TGTGCCAGCGCCCTGGGTGAGACAAATAATTCACCCCTCCACTTT. Protein product: CASALGETNNSPLHF.

This sequence joins TRBV19 and TRBJ1-5, with D perhaps TRBD1 (5 bases). The CDR3 loop spans 14 amino acids. From germline, CDR1 is LNHDA and CDR2 SQIVND (reference sequence). Trimming removed 5 bases from V and 7 bases from J, with 15 bases in between. The CDR3 DNA reads TGTGCCAGTAGTTCCTCAGGGTTAGGACAGCCCCAGCATTTT. The encoded protein is CASSSSGLGQPQHF. The full variable domain, its missing parts supplied by reference TRBV19 and TRBJ1-5, is DGGITQSPKYLFRKEGQNVTLSCEQNLNHDAMYWYRQDPGQGLRLIYYSQIVNDFQKGDIAEGYSVSREKKESFPLTVTSAQKNPTAFYLCASSSSGLGQPQHFGDGTRLSIL.

The DNA of the CDR3 is TGTGCCAGCACCCCACGCACAGGGGGTACGCAGTATTTT. Its protein is CASTPRTGGTQYF. The J gene is TRBJ2-3, the V gene TRBV6-2 or TRBV6-3; 8 nucleotides match TRBD1. J lost 8 bases, V lost 7 bases, and 8 bases had no gene match. Germline CDR1 MNHEY, CDR2 SVGEGT. The length of the CDR3 is 13 residues.

Points on this clone: Other DNA variants within this sample encode the same CDR3. The V gene is TRBV5-1, the J gene TRBJ2-2; tentative D call: TRBD1 (5 bases). V dropped 2 bases and J dropped 2 bases, with 10 bases sitting between them. The CDR3 extends over 15 amino acids. The germline CDR1 and CDR2 sequences are SGHRS and YFSETQ. CDR3 in amino acids: CASSFRTGNTGELFF. In DNA, the CDR3 is TGCGCCAGCAGCTTCAGAACAGGAAACACCGGGGAGCTGTTTTTT.

The CDR3 DNA reads as TGTGCCTGCCGGCGGGAGGTCTGGGAGACCCAGTACTTC. Translated: CACRREVWETQYF. The J gene is TRBJ2-5, the V gene TRBV7-2, with 8 bases fitting TRBD2. The germline V gene encodes CDR1 SGHTA and CDR2 FQGNSA. The CDR3 covers 13 residues. The ends lost 11 bases at V and 5 bases at J; junction bases unmatched: 10.

The V and J genes are TRBV5-4 and TRBJ2-5, with D unresolved. Germline assignment: CDR1 SGHNT and CDR2 YYREEE (reference sequence). Trimming took 0 bases from V and 5 from J, leaving 8 bases between them. The CDR3 sequence is 13 residues long. CDR3 sequence (DNA): TGTGCCAGCAGCTTGGGAGGTGGGGAGACCCAGTACTTC. Translation gives CASSLGGGETQYF.

The CDR3 sequence is CATSNPGQGGEQYF. The CDR3 coding sequence is TGTGCCACCAGCAACCCGGGACAAGGTGGTGAGCAGTACTTC. The chain recombines TRBV15 with TRBJ2-7, with D perhaps matching TRBD1 (6 bases). This CDR3 spans 14 amino acids. Per germline, CDR1 LNHNV and CDR2 YYDKDF (reference sequence). The V and J ends lost 4 bases and 7 bases respectively, with 17 bases between them.

The gene calls are TRBV29-1 and TRBJ2-3; 10 bases agree with TRBD1. This CDR3 comprises 14 residues. Germline V lookup: CDR1 SQVTM, CDR2 ANQGSEA. V lost 5 bases and J lost 4; bases outside the gene matches: 6. CDR3 coding DNA: TGCAGCGTTTTCCGGGACAGGGGACCAGATACGCAGTATTTT. Translating gives CSVFRDRGPDTQYF.

This clone was seen only once. The chain carries TRBV5-1 and TRBJ1-1; TRBD1 matches 8 bases. V lost 4 bases and J lost 0; bases outside the gene matches: 5. From germline, CDR1 is SGHRS and CDR2 YFSETQ. This CDR3 has 15 amino acids. CDR3 amino acids: CASSQTGVLNTEAFF. The CDR3 DNA is TGCGCCAGCAGCCAGACAGGGGTGCTGAACACTGAAGCTTTCTTT. The variable domain in full, completed from reference TRBV5-1 and TRBJ1-1, reads KAGVTQTPRYLIKTRGQQVTLSCSPISGHRSVSWYQQTPGQGLQFLFEYFSETQRNKGNFPGRFSGRQFSNSRSEMNVSTLELGDSALYLCASSQTGVLNTEAFFGQGTRLTVV.

The chain couples TRBV7-2 to TRBJ1-6; D is unresolved. Germline-derived CDR1 and CDR2 are SGHTA and FQGNSA. The V end was cut by 8 bases, the J end by 6 bases, with 14 bases between. The CDR3 has 14 amino acids. Here the CDR3 DNA reads TGTGCCAGCCTGGAAGCGGTTTCTAATTCACCCCTCCACTTT. Translation gives CASLEAVSNSPLHF.

There are a few counts of this clone. The V gene is TRBV7-2, the J gene TRBJ1-2; TRBD1 might be the D (5 bases). Germline-derived CDR1 and CDR2 are SGHTA and FQGNSA. The CDR3 loop spans 15 amino acids. V lost 1 base, J lost 5 bases, and 14 bases lay in between. Here the CDR3 reads CASSLVTTGIYGYTF. Here the CDR3 DNA reads TGTGCCAGCAGCTTAGTGACAACAGGAATTTATGGCTACACCTTC.

V and J are TRBV18 and TRBJ2-7; 11 nucleotides agree with TRBD2. Germline V gene data show CDR1 as KGHSH and CDR2 as LQKENI. With V trimmed by 5 bases and J by 2 bases, 2 bases remained unmatched. This CDR3 spans 14 amino acids. The CDR3 DNA reads TGTGCCAGCTCATCGGGACTAGCGGCCTACGAGCAGTACTTC. It yields the protein CASSSGLAAYEQYF. The whole variable domain, remainder taken from reference TRBV18 and TRBJ2-7, is NAGVMQNPRHLVRRRGQEARLRCSPMKGHSHVYWYRQLPEEGLKFMVYLQKENIIDESGMPKERFSAEFPKEGPSILRIQQVVRGDSAAYFCASSSGLAAYEQYFGPGTRLTVT.

The genes are TRBV11-1 and TRBJ2-3, with 8 nucleotides matching TRBD1. This CDR3 region has 15 residues. The ends lost 5 bases at V and 1 base at J; junction bases unmatched: 5. Germline assignment: CDR1 SGHAT and CDR2 FQDESV (reference sequence). For the CDR3, the DNA is TGTGCCAGCAGCCCACCGGGACAGGGCACAGATACGCAGTATTTT. It translates to CASSPPGQGTDTQYF.

The rearrangement uses TRBV27 and TRBJ1-2; D uncertain. The CDR3 is made up of 13 amino acids. Germline assignment: CDR1 MNHEY and CDR2 SMNVEV (reference sequence). V lost 3 bases to trimming and J lost 2 bases, with 7 bases between them. CDR3 residues: CASSFAVNYGYTF. The DNA for the CDR3 is TGTGCCAGCAGTTTTGCAGTGAACTATGGCTACACCTTC.

This clone was detected only once. The chain uses TRBV7-9 and TRBJ2-3, with D perhaps TRBD1 (6 bases). V gave up 5 bases and J gave up 0 bases, with 9 bases separating them. In germline, CDR1 is SEHNR, CDR2 FQNEAQ (reference sequence). This CDR3 comprises 14 residues. CDR3 protein: CASSTRGSTDTQYF. The CDR3 bases are TGTGCCAGCAGCACCAGGGGAAGCACAGATACGCAGTATTTT.

The chain is built from TRBV2 and TRBJ2-1, with D perhaps TRBD2 (5 bases). Germline V CDR1 and CDR2: SNHLY, FYNNEI. The CDR3 extends over 11 amino acids. V was clipped by 2 bases and J by 15 bases, with 11 bases between them. The CDR3 protein is CASSERETPFF. The CDR3 DNA follows: TGTGCCAGCAGTGAACGGGAAACACCGTTCTTC.

This chain joins TRBV5-1 and TRBJ1-1; unclear D gene. Trimming removed 4 bases from V and 0 bases from J, with 13 bases in between. This CDR3 has 15 residues. Germline lookup yields CDR1 SGHRS and CDR2 YFSETQ. CDR3 sequence reads: CASSRESLVNTEAFF. The CDR3 bases are TGCGCCAGCAGCCGGGAGTCATTAGTGAACACTGAAGCTTTCTTT.

The chain uses TRBV6-5 and TRBJ1-4; TRBD1 agrees at 11 bases. J lost 8 bases, V lost 7 bases, and 9 bases had no gene match. In germline, CDR1 is MNHEY, CDR2 SVGAGI. The CDR3 spans 15 residues. The CDR3 reads CASTAAGTGGEKLFF. Written as DNA, the CDR3 is TGTGCCAGCACGGCGGCGGGGACAGGGGGGGAAAAACTGTTTTTT.

To note about this clone: The same CDR3 is also encoded by other DNA sequences in this sample. The chain recombines TRBV5-1 with TRBJ1-2; 7 bases are shared with TRBD1. V dropped 0 bases and J dropped 7; count of bases not matched to a gene: 3. Looked up from germline, CDR1 is SGHRS and CDR2 is YFSETQ. The CDR3 consists of 13 residues. The CDR3 bases are TGCGCCAGCAGCTTGGGACAGGGTGGTGGCTACACCTTC. It translates to CASSLGQGGGYTF.

The J gene is TRBJ2-7, the V gene TRBV27; D might be TRBD2 (5 bases). The CDR3 is 11 residues long. V gave up 6 bases and J gave up 4 bases, with 7 bases separating them. The germline V gene has CDR1 MNHEY and CDR2 SMNVEV (reference sequence). CDR3 in DNA: TGTGCCAGCAGAGAGCGGTACGAGCAGTACTTC. It yields the protein CASRERYEQYF.

This clone was seen more than once but under ten times. The V and J genes are TRBV18 and TRBJ2-6; TRBD1 matches 10 bases. This CDR3 comprises 17 residues. V gave up 3 bases and J gave up 0 bases; unmatched junction bases: 2. CDR1 is KGHSH, CDR2 LQKENI, per germline. The CDR3 nucleotides are TGTGCCAGCTCACCGGGACAGGGGCCCTCTGGGGCCAACGTCCTGACTTTC. This codes for CASSPGQGPSGANVLTF. The full variable domain, completed using reference TRBV18 and TRBJ2-6, is NAGVMQNPRHLVRRRGQEARLRCSPMKGHSHVYWYRQLPEEGLKFMVYLQKENIIDESGMPKERFSAEFPKEGPSILRIQQVVRGDSAAYFCASSPGQGPSGANVLTFGAGSRLTVL.

This clone was seen a single time. This chain joins TRBV7-8 and TRBJ2-7; D perhaps matches TRBD1 (6 bases). From germline, CDR1 is SGHVS and CDR2 FQNEAQ. V gave up 6 bases and J gave up 3 bases, with 12 bases separating them. The CDR3 is 13 amino acids. The CDR3: CASRKTGSYEQYF. DNA of the CDR3: TGTGCCAGCAGGAAAACAGGGAGCTACGAGCAGTACTTC.

The V call is TRBV3-1 (or the pseudogene TRBV3-2), the J call TRBJ1-3; D is possibly TRBD1 (6 bases). The CDR3 length is 16 residues. Trimming pared 1 base from V and 0 bases from J, leaving 10 bases between. Germline CDR1 is LGHDT and CDR2 is YNNKEL (reference sequence). The CDR3 loop is CASSQAPGASGNTIYF. For the CDR3, the DNA is TGTGCCAGCAGCCAAGCCCCAGGGGCCTCTGGAAACACCATATATTTT.

This clone was picked up one time. J is TRBJ2-5 and V is TRBV4-2; 8 positions agree with TRBD2. CDR3 size: 17 residues. In germline, CDR1 is LGHNA, CDR2 YNFKEQ. Trimming removed 1 base from V and 1 base from J; junction bases left unmatched: 8. CDR3 sequence reads: CASSQGRAGALQETQYF. CDR3 DNA sequence: TGTGCCAGCAGCCAAGGACGAGCGGGGGCCCTCCAAGAGACCCAGTACTTC.

The chain links TRBV14 to TRBJ2-1; D may be TRBD2 (6 bases). The V gene's germline CDR1 is SGHDN and CDR2 FVKESK. The CDR3 sequence is 16 residues long. V lost 4 bases and J 1 base, leaving 14 bases between the germline ends. The chain's CDR3 is CASSLRGGVSYNEQFF. DNA for the CDR3: TGTGCCAGCAGCCTCCGCGGCGGGGTGTCCTACAATGAGCAGTTCTTC.